A single sample is the source of the 7 T cell receptor beta chains below, sequenced in a study of T cell repertoires in ileal Crohn's disease. As to time point: neoterminal ileum biopsy at postoperative endoscopy, about 6 months after surgery. Assay used: immunoSEQ multiplex PCR; TCRdb lists only in-frame clones, some missing. The sample includes fewer than 15,000 clones, approximately 80% of them seen just once. Sequencing used ileal tissue. The receptors stem from an adult with Crohn's disease.

The genes are TRBV11-2 and TRBJ2-1; 9 bases are shared with TRBD1. The CDR3 runs to 15 residues. V dropped 0 bases and J dropped 9; count of bases not matched to a gene: 6. Germline-derived CDR1 and CDR2 are SGHAT and FQNNGV. The CDR3 region is CASSLEGTGQAEQFF. In nucleotides, the CDR3 is TGTGCCAGCAGCTTAGAAGGGACAGGGCAGGCTGAGCAGTTCTTC.

This chain connects TRBV5-1 to TRBJ1-2, with D unresolved. V was trimmed by 0 bases and J by 1 base, leaving 7 bases between them. The CDR3 sequence is 14 residues long. Germline V gene data show CDR1 as SGHRS and CDR2 as YFSETQ. The CDR3 nucleotides are TGCGCCAGCAGCTTGGCCTTCGGTAACTATGGCTACACCTTC. This codes for CASSLAFGNYGYTF.

This chain joins TRBV7-2 and TRBJ2-1; D is possibly TRBD2 (6 bases). Looked up from germline, CDR1 is SGHTA and CDR2 is FQGNSA. The CDR3 is made up of 15 amino acids. The V gene lost 5 bases and the J gene lost 7 bases, with 18 bases spanning the gap. CDR3 residues: CASSPQAGPRNEQFF. For the CDR3, the DNA is TGTGCCAGCAGCCCCCAAGCGGGTCCCAGGAATGAGCAGTTCTTC. The whole variable domain, filled in from reference TRBV7-2 and TRBJ2-1, reads GAGVSQSPSNKVTEKGKDVELRCDPISGHTALYWYRQSLGQGLEFLIYFQGNSAPDKSGLPSDRFSAERTGGSVSTLTIQRTQQEDSAVYLCASSPQAGPRNEQFFGPGTRLTVL.

The chain is built from TRBV6-5 and TRBJ2-2; D is perhaps TRBD1 (5 bases). This CDR3 comprises 15 residues. V dropped 2 bases and J dropped 3 bases, with 10 bases sitting between them. Germline CDR1 reads MNHEY; CDR2 reads SVGAGI. CDR3 DNA sequence: TGTGCCAGCAGTTACGACCAGGGCCACACCGGGGAGCTGTTTTTT. It specifies CASSYDQGHTGELFF.

The chain joins TRBV11-2 to TRBJ2-5; D gene uncertain. This CDR3 is built from 12 residues. V was shortened by 5 bases and J by 1 base, with 5 bases between the two germline ends. Germline V gene data show CDR1 as SGHAT and CDR2 as FQNNGV. The DNA of the CDR3 is TGTGCCAGCAGCCAGTCCCAAGAGACCCAGTACTTC. The encoded protein is CASSQSQETQYF.

The chain couples TRBV5-4 to TRBJ1-1; no clear D. The germline V gene has CDR1 SGHNT and CDR2 YYREEE (reference sequence). V was cut by 4 bases and J by 3 bases, with 16 bases left in between. The CDR3 totals 15 residues. The CDR3, as DNA: TGTGCCAGCAGCCTGGTAGGGCAGGAGGACACTGAAGCTTTCTTT. This gives the protein CASSLVGQEDTEAFF.

The chain recombines TRBV2 with TRBJ2-3, with 8 bases lining up with TRBD1. The J segment lost 2 bases and the V segment lost 4 bases, leaving 2 bases of the junction unmatched. The CDR3 extends over 14 amino acids. CDR1 SNHLY and CDR2 FYNNEI come from the germline V gene. The CDR3 region has the DNA TGTGCCAGCAGTGTGGGACAGGACACAGATACGCAGTATTTT. Translating it yields CASSVGQDTDTQYF.